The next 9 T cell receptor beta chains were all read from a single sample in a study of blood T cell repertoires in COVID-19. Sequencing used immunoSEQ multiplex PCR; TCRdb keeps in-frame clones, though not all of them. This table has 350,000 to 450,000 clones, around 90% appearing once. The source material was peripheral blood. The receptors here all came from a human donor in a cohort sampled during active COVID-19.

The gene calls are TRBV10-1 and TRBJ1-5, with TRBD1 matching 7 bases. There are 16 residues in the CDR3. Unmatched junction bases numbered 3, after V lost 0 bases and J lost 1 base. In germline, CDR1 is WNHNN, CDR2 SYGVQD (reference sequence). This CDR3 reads CASSESQGVSNQPQHF. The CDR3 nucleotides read TGCGCCAGCAGTGAGTCCCAGGGGGTAAGCAATCAGCCCCAGCATTTT.

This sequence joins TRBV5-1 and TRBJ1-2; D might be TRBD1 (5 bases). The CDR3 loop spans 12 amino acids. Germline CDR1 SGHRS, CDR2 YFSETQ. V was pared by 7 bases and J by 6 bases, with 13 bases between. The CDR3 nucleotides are TGCGCCAGCTCCCCGGGGGTTGATGGCTACACCTTC. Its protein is CASSPGVDGYTF.

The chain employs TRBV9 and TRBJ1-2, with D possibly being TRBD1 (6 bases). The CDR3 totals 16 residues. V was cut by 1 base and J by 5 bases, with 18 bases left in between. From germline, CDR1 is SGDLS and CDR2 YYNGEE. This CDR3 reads CASSVSTRGGGYGYTF. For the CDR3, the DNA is TGTGCCAGCAGCGTATCAACTCGGGGAGGGGGATATGGCTACACCTTC.

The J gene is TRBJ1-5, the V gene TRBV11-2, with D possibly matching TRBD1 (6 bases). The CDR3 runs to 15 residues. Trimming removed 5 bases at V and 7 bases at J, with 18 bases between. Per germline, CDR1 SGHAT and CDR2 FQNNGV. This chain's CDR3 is CASSKTGTPGQPQHF. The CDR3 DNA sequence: TGTGCCAGCAGCAAAACAGGGACCCCGGGACAGCCCCAGCATTTT.

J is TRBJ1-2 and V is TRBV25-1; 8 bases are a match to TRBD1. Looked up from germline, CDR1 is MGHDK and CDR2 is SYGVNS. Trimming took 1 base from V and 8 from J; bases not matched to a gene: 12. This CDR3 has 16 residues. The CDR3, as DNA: TGTGCCAGCAGTGAATCTGGGGAGACAGGGGCCGGAGGCTACACCTTC. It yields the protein CASSESGETGAGGYTF.

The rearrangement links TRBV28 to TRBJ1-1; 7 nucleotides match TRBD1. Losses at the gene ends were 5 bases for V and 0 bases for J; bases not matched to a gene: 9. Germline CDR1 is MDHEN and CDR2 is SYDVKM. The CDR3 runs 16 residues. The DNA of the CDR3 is TGTGCCAGCAGTCCCCCGGGACAGAGCGTGAACACTGAAGCTTTCTTT. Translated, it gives CASSPPGQSVNTEAFF. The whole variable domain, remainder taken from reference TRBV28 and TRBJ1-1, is DVKVTQSSRYLVKRTGEKVFLECVQDMDHENMFWYRQDPGLGLRLIYFSYDVKMKEKGDIPEGYSVSREKKERFSLILESASTNQTSMYLCASSPPGQSVNTEAFFGQGTRLTVV.

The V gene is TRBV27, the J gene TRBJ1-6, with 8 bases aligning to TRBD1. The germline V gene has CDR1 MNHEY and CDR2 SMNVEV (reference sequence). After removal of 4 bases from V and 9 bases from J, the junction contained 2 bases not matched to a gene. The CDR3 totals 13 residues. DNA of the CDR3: TGTGCCAGCAGTTGGGACAGGTTTTCACCCCTCCACTTT. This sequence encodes CASSWDRFSPLHF.

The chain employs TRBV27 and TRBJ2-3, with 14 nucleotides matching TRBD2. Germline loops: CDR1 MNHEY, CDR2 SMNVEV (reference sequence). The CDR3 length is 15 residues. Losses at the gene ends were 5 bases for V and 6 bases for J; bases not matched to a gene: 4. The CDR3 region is CASSKTSGGADTQYF. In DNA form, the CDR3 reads TGTGCCAGCAGTAAGACTAGCGGGGGGGCGGATACGCAGTATTTT.

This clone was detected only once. The CDR3: CSVEGPGNRLYNEQFF. CDR3 DNA: TGCAGCGTTGAAGGCCCGGGTAACAGACTATACAATGAGCAGTTCTTC. The rearrangement links TRBV29-1 to TRBJ2-1, with D possibly being TRBD2 (5 bases). V lost 1 base, J lost 4 bases, and 17 bases lay in between. Germline-derived CDR1 and CDR2 are SQVTM and ANQGSEA. This CDR3 is 16 amino acids long.